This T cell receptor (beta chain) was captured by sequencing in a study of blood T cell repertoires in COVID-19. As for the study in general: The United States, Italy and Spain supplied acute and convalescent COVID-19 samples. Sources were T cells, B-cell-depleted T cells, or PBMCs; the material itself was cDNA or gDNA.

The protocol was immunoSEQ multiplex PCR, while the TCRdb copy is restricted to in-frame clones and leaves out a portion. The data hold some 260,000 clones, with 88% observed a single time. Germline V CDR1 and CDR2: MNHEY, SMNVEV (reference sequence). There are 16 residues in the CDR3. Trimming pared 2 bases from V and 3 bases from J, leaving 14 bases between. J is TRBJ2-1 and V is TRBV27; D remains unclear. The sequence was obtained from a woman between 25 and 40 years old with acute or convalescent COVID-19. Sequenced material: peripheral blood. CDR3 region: CASSLRRLDHYNEQFF. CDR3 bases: TGTGCCAGCAGTTTAAGGAGACTCGACCACTACAATGAGCAGTTCTTC.